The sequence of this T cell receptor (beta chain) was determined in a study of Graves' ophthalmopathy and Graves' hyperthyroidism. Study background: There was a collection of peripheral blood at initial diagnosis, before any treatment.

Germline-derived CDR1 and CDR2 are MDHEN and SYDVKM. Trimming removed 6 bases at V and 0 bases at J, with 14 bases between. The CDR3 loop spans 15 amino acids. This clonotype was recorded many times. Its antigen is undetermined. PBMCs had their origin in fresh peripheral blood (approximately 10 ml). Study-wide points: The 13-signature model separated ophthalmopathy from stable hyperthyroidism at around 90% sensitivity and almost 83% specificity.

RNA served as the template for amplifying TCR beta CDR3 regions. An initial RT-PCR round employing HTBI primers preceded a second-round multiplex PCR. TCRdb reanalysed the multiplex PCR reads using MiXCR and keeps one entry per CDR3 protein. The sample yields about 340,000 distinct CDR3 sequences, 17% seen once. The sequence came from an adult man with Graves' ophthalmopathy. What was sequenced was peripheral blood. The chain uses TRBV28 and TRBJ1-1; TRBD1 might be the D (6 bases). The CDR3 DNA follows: TGTGCCAGCAGAAAAAGCCAGGGGATGAACACTGAAGCTTTCTTT. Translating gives CASRKSQGMNTEAFF. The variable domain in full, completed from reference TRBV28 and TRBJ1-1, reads DVKVTQSSRYLVKRTGEKVFLECVQDMDHENMFWYRQDPGLGLRLIYFSYDVKMKEKGDIPEGYSVSREKKERFSLILESASTNQTSMYLCASRKSQGMNTEAFFGQGTRLTVV.